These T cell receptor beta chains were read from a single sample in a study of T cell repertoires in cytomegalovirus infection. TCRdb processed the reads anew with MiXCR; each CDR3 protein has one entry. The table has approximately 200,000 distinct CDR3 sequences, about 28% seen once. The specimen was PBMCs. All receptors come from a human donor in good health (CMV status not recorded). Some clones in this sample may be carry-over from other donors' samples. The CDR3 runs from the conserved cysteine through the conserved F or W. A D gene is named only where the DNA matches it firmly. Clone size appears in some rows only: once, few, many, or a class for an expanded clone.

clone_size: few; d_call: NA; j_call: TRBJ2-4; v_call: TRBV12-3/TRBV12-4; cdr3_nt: TGTGCCAGCAGTTTATTGGACATTCAGTACTTC; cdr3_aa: CASSLLDIQYF
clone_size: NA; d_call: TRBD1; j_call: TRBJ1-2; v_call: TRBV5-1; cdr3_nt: TGCGCCAGCAGCTCGAGGACAGGTTATGGCTACACCTTC; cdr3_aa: CASSSRTGYGYTF
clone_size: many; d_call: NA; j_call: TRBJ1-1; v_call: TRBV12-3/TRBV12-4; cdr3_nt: TGTGCCAGCAGGGGACCAACGGGAGCTTTCTTT; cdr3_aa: CASRGPTGAFF
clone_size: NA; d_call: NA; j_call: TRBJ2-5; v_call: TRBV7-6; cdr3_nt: TGTGCCAGCAGCTTAGTTGGGGGGGGGGCAGAGGAGACCCAGTACTTC; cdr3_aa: CASSLVGGGAEETQYF
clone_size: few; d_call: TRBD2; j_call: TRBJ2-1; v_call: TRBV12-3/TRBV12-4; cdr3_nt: TGTGCCAGCAGCCCTCTTGGGGGGGGATACAATGAGCAGTTCTTC; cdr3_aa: CASSPLGGGYNEQFF
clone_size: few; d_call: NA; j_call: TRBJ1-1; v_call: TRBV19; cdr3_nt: TGTGCCAGTAGTCTACTTGGGGGGGTTCAGAACACTGAAGCTTTCTTT; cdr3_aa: CASSLLGGVQNTEAFF
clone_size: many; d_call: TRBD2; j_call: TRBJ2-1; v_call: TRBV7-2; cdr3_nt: TGTGCCAGCAGCTCCCAACCCGGGACTAGCAGCTCCTACAATGAGCAGTTCTTC; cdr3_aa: CASSSQPGTSSSYNEQFF
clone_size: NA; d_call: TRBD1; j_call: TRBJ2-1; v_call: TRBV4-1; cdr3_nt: TGCGCCAGCAGCCAACCCGACAGGGCCACTGGTGAGCAGTTCTTC; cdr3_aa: CASSQPDRATGEQFF
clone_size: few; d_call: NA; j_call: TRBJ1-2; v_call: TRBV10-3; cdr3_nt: TGTGCCATCAGTGAGTCCCAGACAGCCAACTATGGCTACACCTTC; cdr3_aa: CAISESQTANYGYTF
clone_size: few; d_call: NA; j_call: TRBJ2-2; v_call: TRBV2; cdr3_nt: TGTGCCAGCATGAAGGGGGTCTTAAACACCGGGGAGCTGTTTTTT; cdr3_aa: CASMKGVLNTGELFF
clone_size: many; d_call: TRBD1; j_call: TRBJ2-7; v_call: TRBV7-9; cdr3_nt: TGTGCCAGCAGCCTCGATGAAGGGGGCGCCTACGAGCAGTACTTC; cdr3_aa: CASSLDEGGAYEQYF
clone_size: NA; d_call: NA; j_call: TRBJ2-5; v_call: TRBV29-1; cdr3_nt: TGCAGCGTTGAAGGGGGCTCAGAGACCCAGTACTTC; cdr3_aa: CSVEGGSETQYF
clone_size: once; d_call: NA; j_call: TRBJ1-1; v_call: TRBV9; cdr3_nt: TGTGCCAGCAGCGTAGATCCCGGGGGGGGTTTGAACACTGAAGCTTTCTTT; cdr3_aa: CASSVDPGGGLNTEAFF
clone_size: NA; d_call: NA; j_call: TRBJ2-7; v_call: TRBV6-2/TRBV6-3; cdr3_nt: TGTGCCAGCGGTCCCCTGGGGCTACAGGGTCAGTACTTC; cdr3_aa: CASGPLGLQGQYF
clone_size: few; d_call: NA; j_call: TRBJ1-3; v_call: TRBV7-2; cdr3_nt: TGTGCCAGCAGCTTTGGTCCCTCCTCTGGAAACACCATATATTTT; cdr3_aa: CASSFGPSSGNTIYF
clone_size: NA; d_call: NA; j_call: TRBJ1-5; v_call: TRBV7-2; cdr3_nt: TGTGCCAGCAGCTTGACCAAGGGTAGCAATCAGCCCCAGCATTTT; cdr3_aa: CASSLTKGSNQPQHF
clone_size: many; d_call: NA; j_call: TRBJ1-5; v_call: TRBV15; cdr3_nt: TGTGCCACCAGCGTGAGGGGAGGGGGTCAGCCCCAGCATTTT; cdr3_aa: CATSVRGGGQPQHF
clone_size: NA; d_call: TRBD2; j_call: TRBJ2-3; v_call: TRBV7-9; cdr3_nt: TGTGCCAGCAGTAGGGCGGGGGGAACAGATACGCAGTATTTT; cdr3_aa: CASSRAGGTDTQYF
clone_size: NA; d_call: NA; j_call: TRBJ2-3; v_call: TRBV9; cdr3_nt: TGTGCCAGCAGCGTAGATGCGGGCGCTAGCACAGATACGCAGTATTTT; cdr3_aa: CASSVDAGASTDTQYF
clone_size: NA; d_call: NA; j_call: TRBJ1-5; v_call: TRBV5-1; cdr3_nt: TGCGCCAGCAGCCCAGGGGTGGATCAGCCCCAGCATTTT; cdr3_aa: CASSPGVDQPQHF
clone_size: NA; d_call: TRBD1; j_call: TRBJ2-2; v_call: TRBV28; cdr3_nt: TGTGCCAGCAGGCTCCAGGGGGTACATCTGAACACCGGGGAGCTGTTTTTT; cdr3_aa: CASRLQGVHLNTGELFF
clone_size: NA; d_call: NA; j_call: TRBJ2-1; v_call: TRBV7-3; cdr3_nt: TGTGCCAGCAGCTCTCAGCCCCGGACCTACAATGAGCAGTTCTTC; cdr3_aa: CASSSQPRTYNEQFF
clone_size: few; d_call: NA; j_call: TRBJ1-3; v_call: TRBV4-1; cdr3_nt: TGCGCCAGCAGCCAAGAACCCCACTCTGGAAACACCATATATTTT; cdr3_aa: CASSQEPHSGNTIYF
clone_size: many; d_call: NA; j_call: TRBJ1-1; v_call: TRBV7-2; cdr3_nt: TGTGCCAGCAAGTTGACAGGCGGGGAAGCTTTCTTT; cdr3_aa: CASKLTGGEAFF
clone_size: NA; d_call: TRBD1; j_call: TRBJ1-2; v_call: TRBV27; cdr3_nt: TGTGCCAGCAGTTTCGGACAGGGCAACTATGGCTACACCTTC; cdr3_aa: CASSFGQGNYGYTF
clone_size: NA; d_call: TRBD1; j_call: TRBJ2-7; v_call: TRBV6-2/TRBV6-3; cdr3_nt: TGTGCCAGCAGTTATTCCGGGACAGGTCGACCCTACGAGCAGTACTTC; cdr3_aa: CASSYSGTGRPYEQYF
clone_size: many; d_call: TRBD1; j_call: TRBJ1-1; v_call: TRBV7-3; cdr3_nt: TGTGCCAGCAGCTTGACAGGGAGAGACACTGAAGCTTTCTTT; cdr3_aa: CASSLTGRDTEAFF
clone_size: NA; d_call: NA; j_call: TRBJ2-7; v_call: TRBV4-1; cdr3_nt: TGCGCCAGCAGCCAAGATTGGCAGGGTAGTTACGAGCAGTACTTC; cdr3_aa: CASSQDWQGSYEQYF
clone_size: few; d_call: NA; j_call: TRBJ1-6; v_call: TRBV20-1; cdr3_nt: TGCAGTGCTAGAGGGGATGGGCCCCCCCTCCACTTT; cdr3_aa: CSARGDGPPLHF
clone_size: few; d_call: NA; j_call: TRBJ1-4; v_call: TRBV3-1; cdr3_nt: TGTGCCAGCAGCCAAGCCGATGCAGCGTCCTATGAAAAACTGTTTTTT; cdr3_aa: CASSQADAASYEKLFF
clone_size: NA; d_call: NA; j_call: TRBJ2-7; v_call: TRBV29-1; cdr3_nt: TGCAGCGTTGACAGTAGCTACGAGCAGTACTTC; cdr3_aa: CSVDSSYEQYF
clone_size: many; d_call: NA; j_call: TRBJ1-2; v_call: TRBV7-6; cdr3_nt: TGTGCCAGCAGCCCTAGAGGGCGAGGGGGCTATGGCTACACCTTC; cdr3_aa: CASSPRGRGGYGYTF
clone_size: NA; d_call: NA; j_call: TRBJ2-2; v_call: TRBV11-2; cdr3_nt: TGTGCCAGCACCGAAAACCGGGCAGGGAACAGGCAGCTGTTTTTT; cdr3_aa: CASTENRAGNRQLFF
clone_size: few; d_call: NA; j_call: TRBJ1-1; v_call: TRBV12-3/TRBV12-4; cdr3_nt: TGTGCCAGCAGTAAAACCTACACTGAAGCTTTCTTT; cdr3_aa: CASSKTYTEAFF
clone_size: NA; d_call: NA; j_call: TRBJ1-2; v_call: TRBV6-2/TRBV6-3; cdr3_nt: TGTGCCTCCCGAAGGGGGGGATTGGGATATGGCTACACCTTC; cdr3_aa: CASRRGGLGYGYTF
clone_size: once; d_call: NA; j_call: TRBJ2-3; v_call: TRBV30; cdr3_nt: TGTGCCTGGAGTGGCGGGGCCGCAGATACGCAGTATTTT; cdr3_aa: CAWSGGAADTQYF
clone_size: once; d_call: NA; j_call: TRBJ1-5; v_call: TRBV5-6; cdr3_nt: TGTGCCAGCAGCAAATCGAGGACAGCTCATCAGCCCCAGCATTTT; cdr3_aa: CASSKSRTAHQPQHF
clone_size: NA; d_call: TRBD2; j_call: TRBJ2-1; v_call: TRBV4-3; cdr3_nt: TGCGCCAGCAGCCATCGCGGGGGGGACTACAATGAGCAGTTCTTC; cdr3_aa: CASSHRGGDYNEQFF
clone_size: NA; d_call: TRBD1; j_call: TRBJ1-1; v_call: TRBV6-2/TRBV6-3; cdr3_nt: TGTGCCATTGCGGACAGGGGGAGGACTGAAGCTTTCTTT; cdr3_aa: CAIADRGRTEAFF
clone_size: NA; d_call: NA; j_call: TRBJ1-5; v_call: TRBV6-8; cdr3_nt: TGTGCCAGCAGCCGTGGACCCTATAGCAATCAGCCCCAGCATTTT; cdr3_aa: CASSRGPYSNQPQHF
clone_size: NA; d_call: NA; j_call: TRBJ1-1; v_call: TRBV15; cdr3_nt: TGTGCCACCAGTATTAGCAGGGGCCCTAACACTGAAGCTTTCTTT; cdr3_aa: CATSISRGPNTEAFF
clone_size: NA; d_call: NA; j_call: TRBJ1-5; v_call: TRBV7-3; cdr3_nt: TGTGCCAGCAGCTCGACGATTGGGAGCAATCAGCCCCAGCATTTT; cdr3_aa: CASSSTIGSNQPQHF
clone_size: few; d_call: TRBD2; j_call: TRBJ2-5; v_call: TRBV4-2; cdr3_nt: TGTGCCAGCAGCCAAGAACTAGTACGGGGGGGCCAAGAGACCCAGTACTTC; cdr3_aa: CASSQELVRGGQETQYF
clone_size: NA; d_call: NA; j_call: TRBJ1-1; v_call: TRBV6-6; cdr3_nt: TGTGCCAGCAGCTTTGGACAATCGGGCACTGAAGCTTTCTTT; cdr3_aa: CASSFGQSGTEAFF
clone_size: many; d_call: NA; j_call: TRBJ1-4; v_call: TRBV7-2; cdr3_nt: TGTGCCAGCAGCTTAATGGGCAGCTCGGGTGAAAAACTGTTTTTT; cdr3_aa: CASSLMGSSGEKLFF
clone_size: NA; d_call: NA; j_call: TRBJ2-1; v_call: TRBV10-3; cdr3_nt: TGTGCCATCAGTGGGGGACCAAATTCCTACAATGAGCAGTTCTTC; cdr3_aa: CAISGGPNSYNEQFF
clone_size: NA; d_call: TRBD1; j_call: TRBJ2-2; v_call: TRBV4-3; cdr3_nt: TGCGCCAGCAGCCTTGACAGGGGTTCGAACACCGGGGAGCTGTTTTTT; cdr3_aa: CASSLDRGSNTGELFF
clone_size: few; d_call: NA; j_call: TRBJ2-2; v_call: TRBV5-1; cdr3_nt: TGCGCCAGCAGTCTCAGGAACACCGGGGAGCTGTTTTTT; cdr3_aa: CASSLRNTGELFF
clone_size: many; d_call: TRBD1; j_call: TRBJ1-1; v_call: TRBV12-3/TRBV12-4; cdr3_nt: TGTGCCAGCAGTCCTAGGACAGGGGGCTACACTGAAGCTTTCTTT; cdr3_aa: CASSPRTGGYTEAFF
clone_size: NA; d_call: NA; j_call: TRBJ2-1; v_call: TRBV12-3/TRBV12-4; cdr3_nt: TGTGCCACCGTATCCTACAATGAGCAGTTCTTC; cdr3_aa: CATVSYNEQFF
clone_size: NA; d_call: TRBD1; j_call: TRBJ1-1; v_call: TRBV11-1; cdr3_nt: TGTGCCAGCAGCTTATTTGGGACAGGGGATACTGAAGCTTTCTTT; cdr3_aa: CASSLFGTGDTEAFF
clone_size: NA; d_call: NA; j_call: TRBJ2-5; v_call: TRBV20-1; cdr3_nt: TGCAGTGCTAGAGTGGGGGCGGGCAGGGAGTACTTC; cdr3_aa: CSARVGAGREYF
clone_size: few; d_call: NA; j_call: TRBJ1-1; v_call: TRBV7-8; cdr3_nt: TGTGCCAGCAGCTCGACAGCAACCCCCAGCTTAATGAACACTGAAGCTTTCTTT; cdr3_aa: CASSSTATPSLMNTEAFF
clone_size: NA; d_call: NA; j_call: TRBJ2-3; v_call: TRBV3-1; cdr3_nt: TGTGCCAGCAGCCAAGATGCCGAGTCGGGGGGCTCAGATACGCAGTATTTT; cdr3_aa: CASSQDAESGGSDTQYF
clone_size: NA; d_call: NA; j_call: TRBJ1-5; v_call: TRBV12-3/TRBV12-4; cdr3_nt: TGTGCCAGCACCTGGGGGCAGCCCCAGCATTTT; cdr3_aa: CASTWGQPQHF
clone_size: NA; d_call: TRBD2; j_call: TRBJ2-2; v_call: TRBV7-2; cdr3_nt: TGTGCCAGCAGCTTAGGGGCGGGGGGGACTACCGGGGAGCTGTTTTTT; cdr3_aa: CASSLGAGGTTGELFF
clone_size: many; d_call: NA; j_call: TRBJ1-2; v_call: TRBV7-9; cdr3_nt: TGTGCCAGCAGCCCTGTAGGGGGGGCCTATGGCTACACCTTC; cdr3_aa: CASSPVGGAYGYTF